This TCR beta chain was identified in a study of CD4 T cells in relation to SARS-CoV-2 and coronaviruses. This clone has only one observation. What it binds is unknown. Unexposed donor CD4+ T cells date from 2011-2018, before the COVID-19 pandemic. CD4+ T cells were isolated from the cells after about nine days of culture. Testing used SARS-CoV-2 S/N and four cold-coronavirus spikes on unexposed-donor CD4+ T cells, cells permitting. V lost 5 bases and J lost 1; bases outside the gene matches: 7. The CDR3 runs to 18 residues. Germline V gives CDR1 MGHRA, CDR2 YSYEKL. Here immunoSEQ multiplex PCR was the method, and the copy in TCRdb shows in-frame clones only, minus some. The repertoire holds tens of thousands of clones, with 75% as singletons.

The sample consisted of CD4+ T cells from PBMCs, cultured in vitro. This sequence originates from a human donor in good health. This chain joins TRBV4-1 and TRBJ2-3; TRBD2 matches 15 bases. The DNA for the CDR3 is TGCGCCAGCAGCTTCGGACTAGCGGGAGGGTTCCGCACAGATACGCAGTATTTT. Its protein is CASSFGLAGGFRTDTQYF.